This passage covers 24 T cell receptor beta chains from one sample sequenced in a study of cytomegalovirus exposure and HLA in healthy donors (dated by TCRdb to about 2017). Libraries were made using the immunoSEQ multiplex PCR assay. TCRdb provides this immuneACCESS table in a form limited to in-frame rearrangements. Some clones are lacking; in checked studies, under half of them reflect an unresolved V gene, and why the rest are absent is not known. For this sample the table gives 250,000 or so clones, of which about 83% were detected only once. The biggest ten clones account for 2.6% of the sample. The sequenced material came from PBMCs. Every receptor here comes from a man aged 18 to 29 in good health and CMV-seronegative.

The chain links TRBV5-1 to TRBJ2-7; 7 bases agree with TRBD2. The CDR3 sequence is 16 residues long. V shed 5 bases and J 1 base; nucleotides not matched to a gene: 12. Germline V CDR1 and CDR2: SGHRS, YFSETQ. CDR3 sequence reads: CASRGEGGSGSYEQYF. Here the CDR3 DNA reads TGCGCCAGCAGGGGGGAGGGAGGATCTGGATCCTACGAGCAGTACTTC.

DNA for the CDR3: TGCGCCAGCACCCCCCGCGGGGGGAGCTGGGAGCTGTTTTTT. Amino acids: CASTPRGGSWELFF. The V gene is TRBV5-1, the J gene TRBJ2-2; 8 nucleotides line up with TRBD2. Germline trimming cut 6 bases from V and 9 bases from J; bases unmatched to any gene: 10. The CDR3 sequence is 14 residues long. The germline CDR1 and CDR2 sequences are SGHRS and YFSETQ.

This clone was seen a single time. This sequence joins TRBV5-1 and TRBJ1-4, with D hard to call. Deletions cut 0 bases from V and 9 bases from J, with 15 bases between. Germline V CDR1 and CDR2: SGHRS, YFSETQ. The CDR3 runs 15 residues. CDR3 in amino acids: CASSLAFYREKKLFF. The DNA of the CDR3 is TGCGCCAGCAGCTTGGCCTTCTATCGCGAGAAAAAACTGTTTTTT.

CDR3 in DNA: TGTGCCAGCAGCCCGACCGGGACAGGGGACTCTGGAAACACCATATATTTT. This sequence encodes CASSPTGTGDSGNTIYF. The chain couples TRBV9 to TRBJ1-3; 10 bases are a match to TRBD1. Germline values: CDR1 SGDLS, CDR2 YYNGEE. The CDR3 is 17 residues long. Germline trimming cut 4 bases from V and 0 bases from J; bases unmatched to any gene: 7.

This sequence joins TRBV27 and TRBJ1-2; 7 nucleotides line up with TRBD1. After removal of 6 bases from V and 1 base from J, the junction contained 8 bases not matched to a gene. The CDR3 has 15 residues. Germline assignment: CDR1 MNHEY and CDR2 SMNVEV (reference sequence). CDR3 loop: CASSPNRGFNYGYTF. The CDR3 DNA follows: TGTGCCAGCAGCCCCAACAGGGGATTTAACTATGGCTACACCTTC.

V and J are TRBV7-9 and TRBJ1-1; D is uncertain. Between the trimmed V and J ends, which lost 1 base and 3 bases, there was a span of 21 bases. Germline-derived CDR1 and CDR2 are SEHNR and FQNEAQ (reference sequence). The length of the CDR3 is 18 residues. The CDR3 coding sequence is TGTGCCAGCAGCTTAGAGCGGAAGGTGGCGAGAGGCTACACTGAAGCTTTCTTT. Translating it yields CASSLERKVARGYTEAFF.

The chain has TRBV9 and TRBJ2-7; TRBD2 aligns across 8 bases. The CDR3 sequence is 14 residues long. Germline assignment: CDR1 SGDLS and CDR2 YYNGEE. The V and J ends lost 2 bases and 3 bases, in that order; junction bases with no gene match: 4. Here the CDR3 reads CASSVGLANYEQYF. The CDR3, as DNA: TGTGCCAGCAGCGTCGGACTAGCCAACTACGAGCAGTACTTC.

This rearrangement joins TRBV18 to TRBJ2-7; the match to TRBD1 covers 9 bases. The V gene's germline CDR1 is KGHSH and CDR2 LQKENI. V shed 4 bases and J 3 bases; nucleotides not matched to a gene: 4. The CDR3 is 14 amino acids. The CDR3 sequence: CASSLGQGGYEQYF. DNA of the CDR3: TGTGCCAGCTCACTGGGACAGGGAGGCTACGAGCAGTACTTC. Combining the CDR3 with reference TRBV18 and TRBJ2-7 gives the whole variable domain NAGVMQNPRHLVRRRGQEARLRCSPMKGHSHVYWYRQLPEEGLKFMVYLQKENIIDESGMPKERFSAEFPKEGPSILRIQQVVRGDSAAYFCASSLGQGGYEQYFGPGTRLTVT.

The chain recombines TRBV6-5 with TRBJ2-3; maybe TRBD2 (7 bases). This CDR3 is 15 amino acids long. V was pared by 8 bases and J by 6 bases, with 21 bases between. CDR1 is MNHEY, CDR2 SVGAGI, per germline. DNA for the CDR3: TGTGCCAGCCGTCCCCCCGGGGGGCATAGCGATACGCAGTATTTT. As protein: CASRPPGGHSDTQYF.

This rearrangement joins TRBV28 to TRBJ1-6, with a possible D match to TRBD1 (6 bases). V was cut by 1 base and J by 4 bases, with 14 bases left in between. CDR1 and CDR2 (germline): MDHEN, SYDVKM. CDR3 size: 17 residues. The CDR3 loop reads CASSLLTGTTYNSPLHF. CDR3 DNA sequence: TGTGCCAGCAGTTTATTAACGGGGACAACTTATAATTCACCCCTCCACTTT.

This chain links TRBV11-2 with TRBJ2-7; the match to TRBD2 covers 10 bases. J was trimmed by 4 bases and V by 5 bases; bases with no gene match: 11. Germline loops: CDR1 SGHAT, CDR2 FQNNGV. CDR3 length: 16 residues. The CDR3 bases are TGTGCCAGCAGCCTTCAACAAACTAGCGGGACTTACGAGCAGTACTTC. Protein sequence: CASSLQQTSGTYEQYF.

V and J are TRBV2 and TRBJ2-7; D is unclear. This CDR3 comprises 14 residues. Between the trimmed V and J ends, which lost 7 bases and 6 bases, there was a span of 19 bases. Germline assignment: CDR1 SNHLY and CDR2 FYNNEI. The CDR3 sequence is CASTSGQPITEQYF. CDR3 sequence (DNA): TGTGCCAGCACCAGTGGGCAACCAATAACCGAGCAGTACTTC.

The chain carries TRBV2 and TRBJ2-3; 8 positions agree with TRBD2. The V gene end was trimmed by 7 bases and the J gene end by 1 base; junction bases not matched to a gene: 4. The germline V gene encodes CDR1 SNHLY and CDR2 FYNNEI. The CDR3 is made up of 14 amino acids. The CDR3: CASTRGVGTDTQYF. DNA for the CDR3: TGTGCCAGCACGCGGGGGGTCGGCACAGATACGCAGTATTTT.

The chain couples TRBV19 to TRBJ1-2; no definite D call. V was clipped by 3 bases and J by 5 bases, with 16 bases between them. The CDR3 is 15 residues long. The V gene's germline CDR1 is LNHDA and CDR2 SQIVND (reference sequence). CDR3 nucleotide sequence: TGTGCCAGTAGTATTCCCCCCGGAGGGAGTTATGGCTACACCTTC. This gives the protein CASSIPPGGSYGYTF. Using reference TRBV19 and TRBJ1-2 for the parts outside the CDR3, the full variable domain is DGGITQSPKYLFRKEGQNVTLSCEQNLNHDAMYWYRQDPGQGLRLIYYSQIVNDFQKGDIAEGYSVSREKKESFPLTVTSAQKNPTAFYLCASSIPPGGSYGYTFGSGTRLTVV.

The chain combines TRBV11-3 with TRBJ1-6; the D gene is possibly TRBD1 (6 bases). Deletions cut 0 bases from V and 7 bases from J, with 10 bases between. The germline CDR1 and CDR2 sequences are SGHNT and YENEEA. The CDR3 is made up of 15 amino acids. CDR3 protein: CASSLEGQGNSPLHF. CDR3 in DNA: TGTGCCAGCAGCTTAGAGGGTCAGGGGAATTCACCCCTCCACTTT.

This clone was seen once. The chain links TRBV7-2 to TRBJ1-1, with unresolved D. Trimming left V 4 bases short and J 0 bases short, with 12 bases between. Germline V gene data show CDR1 as SGHTA and CDR2 as FQGNSA. This CDR3 is built from 15 residues. The CDR3 bases are TGTGCCAGCAGCTCAACGGCCGGGGTGAACACTGAAGCTTTCTTT. Its translation: CASSSTAGVNTEAFF.

The rearrangement links TRBV5-1 to TRBJ1-1; maybe TRBD1 (5 bases). The CDR3 is 14 residues long. From germline, CDR1 is SGHRS and CDR2 YFSETQ. V lost 5 bases, J lost 7 bases, and 18 bases lay in between. This chain's CDR3 is CASRRDQGNIEAFF. DNA for the CDR3: TGCGCCAGCAGACGTGACCAGGGAAATATTGAAGCTTTCTTT.

The rearrangement links TRBV2 to TRBJ2-2, with D perhaps matching TRBD1 (6 bases). Deletions cut 3 bases from V and 4 bases from J, with 15 bases between. The CDR3 has 16 residues. Germline V lookup: CDR1 SNHLY, CDR2 FYNNEI. The CDR3: CASSEGSRGSTGELFF. CDR3 DNA sequence: TGTGCCAGCAGTGAGGGTAGCAGGGGTAGCACCGGGGAGCTGTTTTTT.

The rearrangement links TRBV4-3 to TRBJ2-7; 11 positions agree with TRBD2. The CDR3 consists of 15 residues. In germline, CDR1 is LGHNA, CDR2 YSLEER. With 4 bases clipped from V and 2 bases from J, the junction kept 4 bases outside the gene matches. The CDR3 loop reads CASSRTSGSTYEQYF. The CDR3 DNA reads as TGCGCCAGCAGCCGCACTAGCGGGAGTACCTACGAGCAGTACTTC.

The rearrangement joins TRBV2 to TRBJ2-1; tentatively, D is TRBD1 (5 bases). Trimming took 3 bases from V and 4 from J, leaving 10 bases between them. The germline V gene encodes CDR1 SNHLY and CDR2 FYNNEI. The CDR3 has 14 amino acids. The CDR3 sequence: CASSDRVIYNEQFF. CDR3 DNA: TGTGCCAGCAGTGACAGGGTCATATACAATGAGCAGTTCTTC.

The chain uses TRBV4-1 and TRBJ1-4; D is undetermined. CDR3 length: 14 residues. V was pared by 1 base and J by 6 bases, with 9 bases between. The germline V gene has CDR1 MGHRA and CDR2 YSYEKL. CDR3 DNA: TGCGCCAGCAGCCAAGCCAGAGCGGATGAAAAACTGTTTTTT. It specifies CASSQARADEKLFF.

The V call is TRBV5-5, the J call TRBJ1-2, with 7 bases fitting TRBD1. The CDR3 is 13 residues long. CDR1 is SGHKS and CDR2 is YYEKEE in the germline V gene (reference sequence). The V and J ends lost 1 base and 8 bases, in that order; junction bases with no gene match: 5. The CDR3 loop is CASSLTDRVGYTF. The CDR3, as DNA: TGTGCCAGCAGCTTGACCGACAGGGTGGGCTACACCTTC.

The chain couples TRBV4-3 to TRBJ2-3; D gene unclear. V was clipped by 0 bases and J by 2 bases, with 9 bases between them. Germline CDR1 is LGHNA and CDR2 is YSLEER. There are 15 residues in the CDR3. DNA for the CDR3: TGCGCCAGCAGCCAAGAGTACTTATTCACAGATACGCAGTATTTT. Amino acid sequence: CASSQEYLFTDTQYF.

The chain has TRBV19 and TRBJ2-1; 10 positions match TRBD2. With V trimmed by 3 bases and J by 2 bases, 4 bases remained unmatched. Germline CDR1 and CDR2: LNHDA and SQIVND (reference sequence). This CDR3 is built from 16 residues. Here the CDR3 reads CASSISTSGTYNEQFF. The CDR3 nucleotides read TGTGCCAGTAGTATCTCAACTAGCGGGACCTACAATGAGCAGTTCTTC.